The 14 T cell receptor beta chains reported below all come from one sample, sequenced in a study of cytomegalovirus exposure and HLA in healthy donors. PCR was performed using 60 Vbeta and 13 Jbeta primers. Assay: immunoSEQ multiplex PCR; the TCRdb copy retains only in-frame clones and omits some. The sample lists 150,000 to 180,000 clones, 75% to 85% occurring once. The sequencing input was PBMCs. These receptors were collected from a man younger than 40 in good health and CMV-seropositive.

The rearrangement joins TRBV19 to TRBJ2-1; the D gene is possibly TRBD2 (6 bases). The V gene's germline CDR1 is LNHDA and CDR2 SQIVND (reference sequence). V lost 6 bases to trimming and J lost 3 bases, with 21 bases between them. The CDR3 runs 17 residues. The CDR3 DNA is TGTGCCAGTAGCGGGGAGTTGGGAAACGGGGGCTACAATGAGCAGTTCTTC. This encodes CASSGELGNGGYNEQFF.

This chain connects TRBV28 to TRBJ2-7; 13 nucleotides align to TRBD2. The germline gives CDR1 MDHEN, CDR2 SYDVKM. The CDR3 sequence is 13 residues long. CDR3 in amino acids: CTSGRAPLYEQYF. The CDR3 DNA reads TGTACTAGCGGGAGGGCCCCCCTCTACGAGCAGTACTTC.

V and J are TRBV6-6 and TRBJ1-5; TRBD1 might be the D (5 bases). V was pared by 2 bases and J by 3 bases, with 8 bases between. The germline V gene has CDR1 MNHNY and CDR2 SVGAGI (reference sequence). There are 14 residues in the CDR3. CDR3 DNA sequence: TGTGCCAGCAGTTACGGGGGGGACAATCAGCCCCAGCATTTT. Its protein product is CASSYGGDNQPQHF.

V and J are TRBV27 and TRBJ2-7; 7 nucleotides agree with TRBD2. CDR3 length: 14 residues. Germline V gene data show CDR1 as MNHEY and CDR2 as SMNVEV (reference sequence). The trim removed 9 bases at V and 2 bases at J, leaving 10 bases unmatched. In nucleotides, the CDR3 is TGTGCCAGTTTACCTCTAGCGGCCCCCTACGAGCAGTACTTC. Protein: CASLPLAAPYEQYF.

This rearrangement joins TRBV9 to TRBJ2-5; 9 bases line up with TRBD1. Germline values: CDR1 SGDLS, CDR2 YYNGEE. Trimming at V came to 2 bases and at J to 3 bases, leaving 2 bases not matched to a gene. There are 14 residues in the CDR3. CDR3 sequence: CASSVGQGKETQYF. The CDR3 bases are TGTGCCAGCAGCGTTGGACAGGGGAAAGAGACCCAGTACTTC.

The chain is built from TRBV11-3 and TRBJ1-1, with D maybe TRBD1 (5 bases). V was clipped by 5 bases and J by 0 bases, with 13 bases between them. Per the germline V gene, CDR1 is SGHNT and CDR2 is YENEEA. The CDR3 is made up of 15 amino acids. The CDR3 loop reads CASSPGGIMNTEAFF. CDR3 in DNA: TGTGCCAGCAGCCCCGGGGGGATAATGAACACTGAAGCTTTCTTT.

V usage is TRBV28 and J usage is TRBJ2-1; D not resolved. V was clipped by 4 bases and J by 10 bases, with 8 bases between them. The CDR3 contains 11 residues. Germline values: CDR1 MDHEN, CDR2 SYDVKM. CDR3 region: CASSSPREQFF. For the CDR3, the DNA is TGTGCCAGCAGTTCGCCCAGGGAGCAGTTCTTC.

J is TRBJ1-1 and V is TRBV30; D ambiguous. Between the trimmed V and J ends, which lost 1 base and 2 bases, there was a span of 11 bases. CDR1 and CDR2 (germline): GTSNPN, SVGIG (reference sequence). The CDR3 sequence is 14 residues long. CDR3 protein: CAWSGLSINTEAFF. As DNA, the CDR3 is TGTGCCTGGAGTGGGTTAAGCATCAACACTGAAGCTTTCTTT.

The genes are TRBV18 and TRBJ2-2, with D possibly being TRBD1 (8 bases). V shed 3 bases and J shed 3 bases, with 17 bases lying between them. In germline, CDR1 is KGHSH, CDR2 LQKENI. This CDR3 region has 17 residues. The CDR3 is CASSPLGQGGYTGELFF. The CDR3 nucleotides read TGTGCCAGCTCACCTCTCGGACAGGGAGGGTACACCGGGGAGCTGTTTTTT. Supplemented by reference TRBV18 and TRBJ2-2, the full variable domain reads NAGVMQNPRHLVRRRGQEARLRCSPMKGHSHVYWYRQLPEEGLKFMVYLQKENIIDESGMPKERFSAEFPKEGPSILRIQQVVRGDSAAYFCASSPLGQGGYTGELFFGEGSRLTVL.

The chain links TRBV6-5 to TRBJ1-1; D uncertain. The germline V gene has CDR1 MNHEY and CDR2 SVGAGI. CDR3 length: 14 residues. V gave up 7 bases and J gave up 4 bases, with 16 bases separating them. CDR3 residues: CASTSGGVGTEAFF. CDR3 nucleotide sequence: TGTGCCAGCACCTCCGGCGGGGTTGGCACTGAAGCTTTCTTT.

V usage is TRBV29-1 and J usage is TRBJ2-3; D gene unclear. Trimming stripped 2 bases from V and 2 bases from J, with 8 bases between. The germline V gene encodes CDR1 SQVTM and CDR2 ANQGSEA. The CDR3 consists of 13 residues. In nucleotides, the CDR3 is TGCAGCGTTGAAATTGGCATCACAGATACGCAGTATTTT. It codes for CSVEIGITDTQYF.

This clone was seen once. V gene TRBV7-9 combines with J gene TRBJ1-2; 9 bases line up with TRBD1. Trimming removed 0 bases from V and 7 bases from J; junction bases left unmatched: 6. The CDR3 sequence is 15 residues long. Germline assignment: CDR1 SEHNR and CDR2 FQNEAQ (reference sequence). The DNA for the CDR3 is TGTGCCAGCAGCTTAGCGGGACAGGGAGTTCGTGGCTACACCTTC. It encodes CASSLAGQGVRGYTF.

The J gene is TRBJ2-2, the V gene TRBV29-1; possibly TRBD2 for D (6 bases). V was pared by 3 bases and J by 2 bases, with 7 bases between. The germline gives CDR1 SQVTM, CDR2 ANQGSEA. The CDR3 is 13 amino acids. CDR3 DNA sequence: TGCAGCGTTGAGCGGGAAAACACCGGGGAGCTGTTTTTT. Its protein product is CSVERENTGELFF.

In its sample, this clone was seen a few times. The chain links TRBV5-4 to TRBJ2-1, with 7 bases identical to TRBD2. The CDR3 covers 13 residues. Looked up from germline, CDR1 is SGHNT and CDR2 is YYREEE (reference sequence). V lost 6 bases to trimming and J lost 7 bases; unmatched junction nucleotides: 7. CDR3 protein: CASTGGAGNEQFF. DNA of the CDR3: TGTGCCAGCACGGGGGGAGCTGGTAATGAGCAGTTCTTC.